What follows are 26 T cell receptor beta chains derived from one specimen sequenced in a study of beta chain features in type 1 diabetes. Sequencing targeted expressed TCRB transcripts, as all isolated RNA had been reverse transcribed. Clones were sequenced by immunoSEQ multiplex PCR, and TCRdb holds only the in-frame ones, with some missing. The sample records just under 150,000 clones, over 9.5% being singletons. Sequenced sample: naive CD4+ T cells from blood. These receptors all come from a man younger than 30 in good health.

V usage is TRBV19 and J usage is TRBJ1-2; 7 positions match TRBD1. The ends lost 3 bases at V and 4 bases at J; junction bases unmatched: 5. The CDR3 is 14 amino acids. Germline CDR1 LNHDA, CDR2 SQIVND (reference sequence). CDR3 region: CASSIGTVTYGYTF. The CDR3 region has the DNA TGTGCCAGTAGTATTGGGACAGTTACCTATGGCTACACCTTC.

There are a few counts of this clone. The chain combines TRBV6-1 with TRBJ2-7; 11 bases fit TRBD2. V lost 2 bases, J lost 2 bases, and 2 bases stayed unmatched. CDR1 is MNHNS and CDR2 is SASEGT in the germline V gene. CDR3 size: 15 residues. The CDR3 coding sequence is TGTGCCAGCAGTGAACTAGCGGGGGGTACCTACGAGCAGTACTTC. This codes for CASSELAGGTYEQYF.

This clone has a handful of counts. The chain uses TRBV10-3 and TRBJ2-1; TRBD2 agrees at 9 bases. There are 14 residues in the CDR3. Germline CDR1 is ENHRY and CDR2 is SYGVKD. J was trimmed by 6 bases and V by 7 bases; bases with no gene match: 7. The CDR3 nucleotides are TGTGCCATCACTCCGGGACTAGCAGGCAATGAGCAGTTCTTC. It translates to CAITPGLAGNEQFF.

This chain links TRBV27 with TRBJ2-3; 9 bases match TRBD2. There are 17 residues in the CDR3. Unmatched junction bases numbered 13, after V lost 0 bases and J lost 9 bases. Per the germline V gene, CDR1 is MNHEY and CDR2 is SMNVEV (reference sequence). The CDR3 reads CASSLSSSGVSLGTQYF. The CDR3 nucleotides read TGTGCCAGCAGTTTATCCTCTAGCGGGGTCTCCCTCGGAACGCAGTATTTT.

This chain joins TRBV7-2 and TRBJ1-5; D is uncertain. V was shortened by 3 bases and J by 0 bases, with 3 bases between the two germline ends. Germline V gives CDR1 SGHTA, CDR2 FQGNSA. The length of the CDR3 is 13 residues. CDR3 protein: CASSFNSNQPQHF. In DNA, the CDR3 is TGTGCCAGCAGCTTCAATAGCAATCAGCCCCAGCATTTT.

This clone was counted ten times or more. In nucleotides, the CDR3 is TGTGCCAGCAGCTTAGCCTCGAATGAGCAGTTCTTC. Encoded protein: CASSLASNEQFF. The rearrangement uses TRBV5-6 and TRBJ2-1; no firm D call. Trimming removed 2 bases at V and 7 bases at J, with 7 bases between. CDR1 and CDR2 (germline): SGHDT, YYEEEE. There are 12 residues in the CDR3.

This clone was seen a handful of times. This sequence joins TRBV27 and TRBJ2-2, with 7 bases identical to TRBD1. The CDR3 has 15 residues. V was pared by 2 bases and J by 7 bases, with 7 bases of the junction left unmatched. CDR1 and CDR2 from the germline V gene are MNHEY and SMNVEV (reference sequence). CDR3 sequence: CASSLQTGHGGELFF. In nucleotides, the CDR3 is TGTGCCAGCAGTTTACAGACAGGGCATGGCGGGGAGCTGTTTTTT.

The chain couples TRBV28 to TRBJ1-3, with D perhaps TRBD1 (5 bases). Per the germline V gene, CDR1 is MDHEN and CDR2 is SYDVKM. Between the trimmed V and J ends, which lost 7 bases and 0 bases, there was a span of 13 bases. CDR3 length equals 15 residues. The CDR3: CASISGGASGNTIYF. The CDR3 nucleotides are TGTGCCAGCATCTCCGGAGGGGCCTCTGGAAACACCATATATTTT.

The rearrangement links TRBV7-2 to TRBJ2-3; 11 bases agree with TRBD2. Germline V gene data show CDR1 as SGHTA and CDR2 as FQGNSA. After removal of 3 bases from V and 4 bases from J, the junction contained 3 bases not matched to a gene. The CDR3 covers 15 residues. CDR3: CASSFTSGGSDTQYF. The CDR3 bases are TGTGCCAGCAGCTTTACTAGCGGGGGTTCAGATACGCAGTATTTT. The whole variable domain, filled in from reference TRBV7-2 and TRBJ2-3, reads GAGVSQSPSNKVTEKGKDVELRCDPISGHTALYWYRQSLGQGLEFLIYFQGNSAPDKSGLPSDRFSAERTGGSVSTLTIQRTQQEDSAVYLCASSFTSGGSDTQYFGPGTRLTVL.

This clone has ten or more counts. The chain is built from TRBV29-1 and TRBJ2-2, with no clear D. V dropped 5 bases and J dropped 5 bases, with 3 bases sitting between them. Germline-derived CDR1 and CDR2 are SQVTM and ANQGSEA. The CDR3 extends over 10 amino acids. CDR3 loop: CSVLTGELFF. Here the CDR3 DNA reads TGCAGCGTTCTAACCGGGGAGCTGTTTTTT.

This clone was counted between two and nine times. The chain joins TRBV7-7 to TRBJ2-1; D is possibly TRBD1 (6 bases). V was trimmed by 5 bases and J by 4 bases, leaving 15 bases between them. CDR1 is SSHAT and CDR2 is FNYEAQ in the germline V gene (reference sequence). The CDR3 totals 15 residues. The CDR3 DNA follows: TGTGCCAGCAGCCAGGGGACGTCGACGTACAATGAGCAGTTCTTC. It translates to CASSQGTSTYNEQFF.

This chain connects TRBV18 to TRBJ1-4; 8 positions agree with TRBD1. CDR1 is KGHSH and CDR2 is LQKENI in the germline V gene. This CDR3 is built from 15 residues. Trimming removed 4 bases from V and 8 bases from J; junction bases left unmatched: 9. DNA for the CDR3: TGTGCCAGCTCACTGATGGACAGGGCAGGGGAAAAACTGTTTTTT. Amino acids: CASSLMDRAGEKLFF.

In this sample, this clone turned up a few times. The chain combines TRBV18 with TRBJ1-4; possibly TRBD1 for D (5 bases). Germline V gene sequence: CDR1 KGHSH, CDR2 LQKENI. The V end lost 2 bases, the J end lost 3 bases, and 10 bases lay between the germline ends. The CDR3 consists of 15 residues. The CDR3 sequence is CASSPATEPNEKLFF. CDR3 nucleotide sequence: TGTGCCAGCTCACCAGCGACAGAGCCTAATGAAAAACTGTTTTTT.

The V call is TRBV7-8, the J call TRBJ1-2; a possible D gene is TRBD1 (5 bases). Between the trimmed V and J ends, which lost 0 bases and 4 bases, there was a span of 12 bases. Germline values: CDR1 SGHVS, CDR2 FQNEAQ. This CDR3 has 15 amino acids. The DNA of the CDR3 is TGTGCCAGCAGCTTAGCGGGGGGATCGGCCTATGGCTACACCTTC. This encodes CASSLAGGSAYGYTF.

This chain uses TRBV27 with TRBJ1-5; tentatively, D is TRBD1 (5 bases). Trimming stripped 10 bases from V and 4 bases from J, with 14 bases between. Germline CDR1 and CDR2: MNHEY and SMNVEV (reference sequence). The CDR3 runs 13 residues. CDR3 sequence (DNA): TGTGCCATGTCCAGGGTCGGTAATCAGCCCCAGCATTTT. Protein sequence: CAMSRVGNQPQHF.

The V and J genes are TRBV15 and TRBJ1-1, with D possibly being TRBD1 (5 bases). Trimming removed 0 bases from V and 2 bases from J, with 10 bases in between. This CDR3 comprises 15 residues. Germline V gene data show CDR1 as LNHNV and CDR2 as YYDKDF (reference sequence). The CDR3 DNA reads as TGTGCCACCAGCAGAGATGTCGGGGGTAACACTGAAGCTTTCTTT. Its translation is CATSRDVGGNTEAFF.

This clone was observed a few times. The chain carries TRBV7-3 and TRBJ2-5; 11 nucleotides align to TRBD1. Germline trimming cut 5 bases from V and 5 bases from J; bases unmatched to any gene: 1. CDR3 length equals 13 residues. Looked up from germline, CDR1 is SGHTA and CDR2 is FQGTGA. In DNA form, the CDR3 reads TGTGCCAGCAGCGGGGACAGGGGGGAGACCCAGTACTTC. Protein: CASSGDRGETQYF.

This clone appeared a few times. Other DNA sequences of this sample code for an identical CDR3. The J gene is TRBJ2-3, the V gene TRBV5-4, with TRBD1 matching 7 bases. The CDR3 has 16 residues. V shed 3 bases, J shed 2 bases, and the junction held 9 bases outside the gene matches. Germline V gene lookup returns CDR1 SGHNT and CDR2 YYREEE (reference sequence). The CDR3 DNA reads TGTGCCAGCAGCTCTCGACAGGGACGAAACACAGATACGCAGTATTTT. This codes for CASSSRQGRNTDTQYF.

This clone was picked up a small number of times. The chain has TRBV6-1 and TRBJ1-5; D uncertain. The V gene's germline CDR1 is MNHNS and CDR2 SASEGT. V shed 2 bases and J shed 2 bases, with 10 bases lying between them. CDR3 length equals 15 residues. The CDR3 region is CASSELTRGNQPQHF. The CDR3 nucleotides are TGTGCCAGCAGTGAACTGACGAGGGGCAATCAGCCCCAGCATTTT.

This sequence joins TRBV5-1 and TRBJ2-2, with 10 bases lining up with TRBD1. After removal of 7 bases from V and 3 bases from J, the junction contained 0 bases not matched to a gene. This CDR3 region has 13 residues. Germline V gene data show CDR1 as SGHRS and CDR2 as YFSETQ. The CDR3 DNA reads as TGCGCCAGCGGGACAGGGGACACCGGGGAGCTGTTTTTT. This codes for CASGTGDTGELFF.

The table lists this clone with a few counts. V usage is TRBV18 and J usage is TRBJ2-3; TRBD1 matches at 9 bases. V was clipped by 0 bases and J by 2 bases; unmatched bases: 3. The CDR3 has 16 amino acids. The germline V gene encodes CDR1 KGHSH and CDR2 LQKENI. The CDR3 sequence: CASSPPDRGDTDTQYF. For the CDR3, the DNA is TGTGCCAGCTCACCACCGGACAGGGGAGACACAGATACGCAGTATTTT.

This rearrangement joins TRBV19 to TRBJ1-5; 7 positions match TRBD1. The CDR3 length is 15 residues. The J segment lost 4 bases and the V segment lost 4 bases, leaving 7 bases of the junction unmatched. The V gene's germline CDR1 is LNHDA and CDR2 SQIVND (reference sequence). CDR3 DNA: TGTGCCAGTAGTAAGGACAGGTCAATGAATCAGCCCCAGCATTTT. Protein sequence: CASSKDRSMNQPQHF. Based on the CDR3 plus reference TRBV19 and TRBJ1-5, the full variable domain is DGGITQSPKYLFRKEGQNVTLSCEQNLNHDAMYWYRQDPGQGLRLIYYSQIVNDFQKGDIAEGYSVSREKKESFPLTVTSAQKNPTAFYLCASSKDRSMNQPQHFGDGTRLSIL.

Many counts were recorded for this clone. This rearrangement joins TRBV4-3 to TRBJ2-4; TRBD1 agrees at 7 bases. Losses at the gene ends were 1 base for V and 2 bases for J; bases not matched to a gene: 5. Looked up from germline, CDR1 is LGHNA and CDR2 is YSLEER. The CDR3 sequence is 16 residues long. The DNA of the CDR3 is TGCGCCAGCAGCCAAGCTACAGGGGCCCCCAAAAACATTCAGTACTTC. Residues: CASSQATGAPKNIQYF.

This clone was counted many times. This chain joins TRBV7-2 and TRBJ1-6; the D gene is possibly TRBD1 (5 bases). The CDR3 has 12 amino acids. Germline V gene data show CDR1 as SGHTA and CDR2 as FQGNSA. V lost 4 bases, J lost 10 bases, and 8 bases lay in between. The CDR3: CASSSGGSPLHF. CDR3 sequence (DNA): TGTGCCAGCAGCTCCGGGGGATCACCCCTCCACTTT.

The chain recombines TRBV29-1 with TRBJ2-5; the D gene is possibly TRBD1 (5 bases). The length of the CDR3 is 14 residues. V lost 5 bases to trimming and J lost 3 bases, with 16 bases between them. Germline assignment: CDR1 SQVTM and CDR2 ANQGSEA. CDR3 loop: CSVTGHLNEETQYF. The DNA for the CDR3 is TGCAGCGTTACAGGACACCTGAATGAAGAGACCCAGTACTTC.

This clone has just a few counts. The rearrangement links TRBV7-6 to TRBJ2-1; 15 bases fit TRBD2. Per the germline V gene, CDR1 is SGHVS and CDR2 is FNYEAQ. The CDR3 runs 17 residues. V lost 5 bases and J lost 4; bases outside the gene matches: 6. This CDR3 reads CASSTRTSGGAYNEQFF. The CDR3 region has the DNA TGTGCCAGCAGCACCAGGACTAGCGGGGGGGCTTACAATGAGCAGTTCTTC. Full variable domain (outside the CDR3, taken from reference TRBV7-6 and TRBJ2-1): GAGVSQSPRYKVTKRGQDVALRCDPISGHVSLYWYRQALGQGPEFLTYFNYEAQQDKSGLPNDRFSAERPEGSISTLTIQRTEQRDSAMYRCASSTRTSGGAYNEQFFGPGTRLTVL.